These 31 T cell receptor beta chains were all obtained from the same sample, sequenced in a study of CD8 T cells in ankylosing spondylitis. A single record per CDR3 protein comes from TCRdb applying MiXCR to the 5' RACE reads. In the table there are 200,000 or so distinct CDR3 sequences, 15% to 20% of which are singletons. Sequenced sample: blood, either unsorted or a sorted T cell fraction (not recorded which). All receptors come from a male donor aged 5-29 years with ankylosing spondylitis or in good health (not recorded which).

There are many counts of this clonotype. The V and J genes are TRBV5-5 and TRBJ2-1; D is uncertain. CDR1 SGHKS and CDR2 YYEKEE come from the germline V gene (reference sequence). With 1 base removed from V and 8 bases from J, the gap between germline ends came to 16 bases. This CDR3 region has 15 residues. In DNA, the CDR3 is TGTGCCAGCAGCTTGTCGCCTCGTATTGGTTATGAGCAGTTCTTC. Translating gives CASSLSPRIGYEQFF. Using reference TRBV5-5 and TRBJ2-1 for the parts outside the CDR3, the full variable domain is DAGVTQSPTHLIKTRGQQVTLRCSPISGHKSVSWYQQVLGQGPQFIFQYYEKEERGRGNFPDRFSARQFPNYSSELNVNALLLGDSALYLCASSLSPRIGYEQFFGPGTRLTVL.

In this sample, this clonotype turned up many times. The chain has TRBV7-9 and TRBJ1-6; 7 bases agree with TRBD1. The V gene end was trimmed by 6 bases and the J gene end by 3 bases; junction bases not matched to a gene: 5. This CDR3 contains 15 residues. The germline V gene has CDR1 SEHNR and CDR2 FQNEAQ (reference sequence). In nucleotides, the CDR3 is TGTGCCAGCAGGGGCCGGGACAGCTATAATTCACCCCTCCACTTT. This codes for CASRGRDSYNSPLHF.

V is TRBV29-1 and J is TRBJ2-1, with D unclear. Germline V gene sequence: CDR1 SQVTM, CDR2 ANQGSEA. The CDR3 extends over 14 amino acids. V lost 4 bases and J 0 bases, leaving 10 bases between the germline ends. CDR3: CSVAQLHSYNEQFF. The CDR3 nucleotides read TGCAGCGTTGCCCAATTACACTCCTACAATGAGCAGTTCTTC.

J is TRBJ2-3 and V is TRBV7-3; D might be TRBD2 (6 bases). The CDR3 is made up of 12 amino acids. V shed 4 bases and J shed 9 bases, with 11 bases lying between them. Germline V gives CDR1 SGHTA, CDR2 FQGTGA. In DNA form, the CDR3 reads TGTGCCAGCAGCTCCCCAGGGAGGACGCAGTATTTT. Its translation: CASSSPGRTQYF.

V usage is TRBV29-1 and J usage is TRBJ2-1; D is possibly TRBD1 (5 bases). Germline V gene data show CDR1 as SQVTM and CDR2 as ANQGSEA. CDR3 length: 12 amino acids. Trimming took 7 bases from V and 4 from J, leaving 11 bases between them. CDR3 sequence reads: CSAETVYNEQFF. The CDR3 bases are TGCAGCGCCGAGACAGTTTACAATGAGCAGTTCTTC.

This clonotype was recorded many times. The CDR3 spells CASSRDRASNEQFF. The CDR3 bases are TGCGCCAGCAGCCGGGACAGGGCGAGCAATGAGCAGTTCTTC. The rearrangement uses TRBV5-1 and TRBJ2-1, with 9 nucleotides matching TRBD1. This CDR3 contains 14 residues. Germline V CDR1 and CDR2: SGHRS, YFSETQ. The junction had 5 bases not matched to a gene; V was cut back by 4 bases and J by 6 bases.

This clonotype has ten or more counts. The chain carries TRBV5-5 and TRBJ2-1; D might be TRBD2 (6 bases). The CDR3 runs 17 residues. Germline CDR1 and CDR2: SGHKS and YYEKEE (reference sequence). V was cut by 0 bases and J by 0 bases, with 13 bases left in between. CDR3 nucleotides: TGTGCCAGCAGCTTGGTCCTGGGACTCGGCTCCTACAATGAGCAGTTCTTC. Amino acids: CASSLVLGLGSYNEQFF. The variable domain in full, completed from reference TRBV5-5 and TRBJ2-1, reads DAGVTQSPTHLIKTRGQQVTLRCSPISGHKSVSWYQQVLGQGPQFIFQYYEKEERGRGNFPDRFSARQFPNYSSELNVNALLLGDSALYLCASSLVLGLGSYNEQFFGPGTRLTVL.

This clonotype was detected ten times or more. The genes are TRBV5-4 and TRBJ2-3; 14 bases align to TRBD2. Per germline, CDR1 SGHNT and CDR2 YYREEE (reference sequence). V lost 9 bases, J lost 6 bases, and 15 bases stayed unmatched. The CDR3 extends over 17 amino acids. CDR3 DNA: TGTGCCACCCGACGTTGGGGGACTAGCGGGAGTAGGGATACGCAGTATTTT. This sequence encodes CATRRWGTSGSRDTQYF. Variable domain in full (rest from reference TRBV5-4 and TRBJ2-3): ETGVTQSPTHLIKTRGQQVTLRCSSQSGHNTVSWYQQALGQGPQFIFQYYREEENGRGNFPPRFSGLQFPNYSSELNVNALELDDSALYLCATRRWGTSGSRDTQYFGPGTRLTVL.

This clonotype was picked up a small number of times. A clone one base away is much larger, so this may be a read error. This is likely a read error, given that the CDR3 carries no conserved phenylalanine or tryptophan at its end. The chain couples TRBV29-1 to TRBJ1-2, with 8 bases aligning to TRBD1. With V trimmed by 3 bases and J by 8 bases, 11 bases remained unmatched. The CDR3 covers 14 residues. Germline CDR1 and CDR2: SQVTM and ANQGSEA. The chain's CDR3 is CSVEGDRSRNGYTS. The CDR3 DNA reads as TGCAGCGTTGAGGGGGACAGGTCAAGGAACGGCTACACCTCC.

Many counts were recorded for this clonotype. The chain employs TRBV20-1 and TRBJ2-1; perhaps TRBD2 as D (6 bases). Trimming took 0 bases from V and 6 from J, leaving 18 bases between them. The germline V gene has CDR1 DFQATT and CDR2 SNEGSKA (reference sequence). CDR3 length: 16 amino acids. This chain's CDR3 is CSARDPTEGHINEQFF. CDR3 coding DNA: TGCAGTGCTAGAGATCCCACGGAGGGCCATATCAATGAGCAGTTCTTC.

This clonotype was found a few times. The J gene is TRBJ1-2, the V gene TRBV29-1, with 7 bases fitting TRBD1. V was clipped by 6 bases and J by 2 bases; unmatched bases: 6. The germline CDR1 and CDR2 sequences are SQVTM and ANQGSEA. There are 13 residues in the CDR3. The CDR3 here is CSVDPGQNYGYTF. CDR3 sequence (DNA): TGCAGCGTGGACCCGGGACAGAACTATGGCTACACCTTC.

This clonotype was detected only a few times. The chain uses TRBV20-1 and TRBJ2-7, with 7 bases matching TRBD2. The germline V gene has CDR1 DFQATT and CDR2 SNEGSKA (reference sequence). V lost 6 bases, J lost 1 base, and 6 bases stayed unmatched. The CDR3 is made up of 13 amino acids. The CDR3 DNA is TGCAGTGCCGAGCGGGACCCTTCCTACGAGCAGTACTTC. Its translation is CSAERDPSYEQYF.

This clonotype was recorded at least ten times. The rearrangement links TRBV11-2 to TRBJ2-1; D is unresolved. V lost 5 bases, J lost 4 bases, and 9 bases lay in between. Germline-derived CDR1 and CDR2 are SGHAT and FQNNGV. This CDR3 has 13 amino acids. The CDR3 spells CASSLTFYNEQFF. Here the CDR3 DNA reads TGTGCCAGCAGCCTCACGTTTTACAATGAGCAGTTCTTC.

This clonotype was detected many times. This rearrangement joins TRBV20-1 to TRBJ2-1; 9 positions match TRBD2. Germline V lookup: CDR1 DFQATT, CDR2 SNEGSKA (reference sequence). The CDR3 has 15 amino acids. Trimming removed 1 base from V and 5 bases from J; junction bases left unmatched: 6. This CDR3 reads CSARVLAGWDNEQFF. The CDR3 bases are TGCAGTGCTAGAGTCCTAGCGGGATGGGACAATGAGCAGTTCTTC.

This clonotype was recorded at least ten times. The chain combines TRBV12-3 or TRBV12-4 with TRBJ2-1; tentatively, D is TRBD2 (5 bases). V lost 1 base and J 11 bases, leaving 12 bases between the germline ends. This CDR3 region has 13 residues. CDR3 protein: CASSLGAVEKQFF. In nucleotides, the CDR3 is TGTGCCAGCAGTTTAGGAGCGGTCGAGAAGCAGTTCTTC.

In its sample, this clonotype was seen many times. V is TRBV20-1 and J is TRBJ2-1; weak D call: TRBD2 (6 bases). V was cut by 5 bases and J by 6 bases, with 20 bases left in between. Per germline, CDR1 DFQATT and CDR2 SNEGSKA (reference sequence). This CDR3 is built from 15 residues. Here the CDR3 DNA reads TGCAGTGCTCGGGAACTAGCCTTCGAATCCAATGAGCAGTTCTTC. Residues: CSARELAFESNEQFF.

This clonotype was recorded at least ten times. The chain combines TRBV6-1 with TRBJ2-5; TRBD2 aligns across 7 bases. The CDR3 is 12 amino acids. Looked up from germline, CDR1 is MNHNS and CDR2 is SASEGT. Unmatched junction bases numbered 3, after V lost 6 bases and J lost 5 bases. CDR3 nucleotide sequence: TGTGCCAGCAGGGGCGGGAGCGAGACCCAGTACTTC. It translates to CASRGGSETQYF.

This clonotype was picked up many times. The chain combines TRBV5-4 with TRBJ2-6, with 9 bases lining up with TRBD1. Germline values: CDR1 SGHNT, CDR2 YYREEE (reference sequence). The CDR3 covers 17 residues. Trimming at V came to 4 bases and at J to 0 bases, leaving 5 bases not matched to a gene. The CDR3 region is CASSGGQGRSGANVLTF. CDR3 bases: TGTGCCAGCAGCGGGGGACAGGGACGCTCTGGGGCCAACGTCCTGACTTTC.

Ten or more counts support this clonotype. This chain connects TRBV30 to TRBJ1-1; TRBD1 aligns across 7 bases. The germline CDR1 and CDR2 sequences are GTSNPN and SVGIG (reference sequence). With 5 bases clipped from V and 6 bases from J, the junction kept 0 bases outside the gene matches. There are 10 residues in the CDR3. The CDR3 DNA is TGTGCCTGGGACAGGGCTGAAGCTTTCTTT. Translation gives CAWDRAEAFF.

Ten or more counts support this clonotype. The chain couples TRBV12-3 or TRBV12-4 to TRBJ2-3; D is ambiguous. V was clipped by 3 bases and J by 14 bases, with 15 bases between them. This CDR3 is 12 amino acids long. For the CDR3, the DNA is TGTGCCAGCAGTTTCGGTCCCACACCGGGGTATTTT. Translating gives CASSFGPTPGYF.

This clonotype was observed many times. The chain uses TRBV5-5 and TRBJ2-7; TRBD1 matches at 7 bases. V lost 7 bases and J lost 0; bases outside the gene matches: 4. Germline loops: CDR1 SGHKS, CDR2 YYEKEE (reference sequence). This CDR3 contains 13 residues. The CDR3 here is CASLRTGSYEQYV. For the CDR3, the DNA is TGTGCCAGCCTCCGGACAGGCTCCTACGAGCAGTACGTC.

This clonotype was recorded at least ten times. V and J are TRBV24-1 and TRBJ2-2; 12 nucleotides match TRBD1. There are 16 residues in the CDR3. The V gene's germline CDR1 is KGHDR and CDR2 SFDVKD. The V segment lost 3 bases and the J segment 5 bases; nucleotides outside the gene matches: 3. The CDR3 DNA reads as TGTGCCACCAGTGATCGGGACAGGGGGCGGACCGGGGAGCTGTTTTTT. Encoded protein: CATSDRDRGRTGELFF.

This clonotype was seen repeatedly, ten times or more. V gene TRBV12-3 or TRBV12-4 combines with J gene TRBJ2-1; 12 nucleotides agree with TRBD2. The CDR3 runs to 20 residues. Germline trimming cut 2 bases from V and 0 bases from J; bases unmatched to any gene: 11. CDR3 nucleotides: TGTGCCAGCAGTTTATTAATCGGGGTACTAGCGGGAGGCTCCTACAATGAGCAGTTCTTC. It specifies CASSLLIGVLAGGSYNEQFF.

The chain is built from TRBV19 and TRBJ1-1; D is unclear. CDR1 and CDR2 (germline): LNHDA, SQIVND (reference sequence). The V gene lost 3 bases and the J gene lost 3 bases, with 11 bases spanning the gap. The CDR3 has 14 residues. The CDR3 bases are TGTGCCAGTAGTATTGCTGGCAGAGACACTGAAGCTTTCTTT. Protein product: CASSIAGRDTEAFF.

This clonotype was observed at least ten times. The chain combines TRBV6-5 with TRBJ1-3; D is perhaps TRBD1 (6 bases). V lost 8 bases, J lost 2 bases, and 10 bases lay in between. The CDR3 spans 13 residues. CDR1 is MNHEY, CDR2 SVGAGI, per germline. CDR3 in DNA: TGTGCCAGCGGAAGGGGGACTGGAAACACCATATATTTT. Its protein is CASGRGTGNTIYF.

This clonotype was detected many times. The CDR3 region is CASSPSRGSYNEQFF. The CDR3 DNA is TGTGCCAGCAGTCCCTCACGGGGCTCCTACAATGAGCAGTTCTTC. The rearrangement links TRBV12-3 or TRBV12-4 to TRBJ2-1, with D perhaps matching TRBD2 (5 bases). The CDR3 totals 15 residues. V dropped 5 bases and J dropped 0 bases, with 11 bases sitting between them.

This clonotype has more than one count but fewer than ten. The CDR3 sequence: CASSRGEGYGYTF. CDR3 DNA sequence: TGTGCCAGCAGCCGAGGGGAAGGCTATGGCTACACCTTC. The chain joins TRBV6-5 to TRBJ1-2; perhaps TRBD1 as D (5 bases). Trimming cost V 6 bases and J 4 bases, with 12 bases left between them. CDR1 and CDR2 (germline): MNHEY, SVGAGI. The CDR3 extends over 13 amino acids.

This chain connects TRBV20-1 to TRBJ1-4, with D perhaps matching TRBD1 (5 bases). Germline assignment: CDR1 DFQATT and CDR2 SNEGSKA (reference sequence). The CDR3 has 15 amino acids. Deletions cut 2 bases from V and 0 bases from J, with 10 bases between. CDR3 sequence reads: CSARNRTATNEKLFF. In DNA, the CDR3 is TGCAGTGCTAGAAACAGGACCGCAACTAATGAAAAACTGTTTTTT.

Ten or more counts support this clonotype. J is TRBJ2-1 and V is TRBV4-1, with 8 bases fitting TRBD2. Germline loops: CDR1 MGHRA, CDR2 YSYEKL. This CDR3 is 17 amino acids long. The V and J ends lost 1 base and 7 bases, in that order; junction bases with no gene match: 12. CDR3 amino acids: CASSQGWTGGPRNEQFF. In nucleotides, the CDR3 is TGCGCCAGCAGCCAAGGGTGGACGGGAGGGCCTCGGAATGAGCAGTTCTTC.

Of note for this clonotype: The junction departs from the called germline gene at one end, perhaps through a read error. The CDR3 loop reads CSVPYPIGVWIF. The CDR3 nucleotides are TGCAGCGTCCCTTATCCGATTGGGGTGTGGATATTC. V usage is TRBV29-1 and J usage is TRBJ2-5, with unresolved D. This CDR3 comprises 12 residues. Germline CDR1 SQVTM, CDR2 ANQGSEA.

This clonotype was recorded many times. This chain links TRBV11-3 with TRBJ2-5; D tentatively fits TRBD1 or TRBD2 (5 bases each). Germline CDR1 reads SGHNT; CDR2 reads YENEEA. V dropped 5 bases and J dropped 6 bases, with 13 bases sitting between them. The CDR3 totals 13 residues. The CDR3 sequence is CASSMGDWKTQYF. The CDR3 nucleotides are TGTGCCAGCAGCATGGGGGATTGGAAGACCCAGTACTTC. Full variable domain (remainder filled in from reference TRBV11-3 and TRBJ2-5): EAGVVQSPRYKIIEKKQPVAFWCNPISGHNTLYWYLQNLGQGPELLIRYENEEAVDDSQLPKDRFSAERLKGVDSTLKIQPAELGDSAVYLCASSMGDWKTQYFGPGTRLLVL.